The 22 T cell receptor beta chains below all came from one sample that was sequenced in a study of blood T cell repertoires in COVID-19. The assay was immunoSEQ multiplex PCR, and TCRdb's table has in-frame clones only and misses some. The table lists about 240,000 clones, 82% of them singletons. The sample taken for sequencing was peripheral blood. Receptors originate from a woman aged 70 to 79 with acute or convalescent COVID-19.

The V call is TRBV6-2 or TRBV6-3, the J call TRBJ1-1, with 12 bases matching TRBD1. The CDR3 contains 17 residues. Germline V CDR1 and CDR2: MNHEY, SVGEGT. V shed 2 bases and J 3 bases; nucleotides not matched to a gene: 7. The CDR3 DNA is TGTGCCAGCAGTTACGCTCCGGGACAGGGGGCCTACACTGAAGCTTTCTTT. Its protein product is CASSYAPGQGAYTEAFF.

In this sample, this clone turned up once. The rearrangement joins TRBV6-2 or TRBV6-3 to TRBJ1-5; perhaps TRBD1 as D (5 bases). The V and J ends lost 4 bases and 0 bases respectively, with 22 bases between them. The CDR3 contains 19 residues. Germline V gene data show CDR1 as MNHEY and CDR2 as SVGEGT. The DNA for the CDR3 is TGTGCCAGCAGTTCCACGGGACTCTCGAGGGGTTATAGCAATCAGCCCCAGCATTTT. Amino acid sequence: CASSSTGLSRGYSNQPQHF.

The chain joins TRBV11-2 to TRBJ2-3, with 12 bases that match TRBD2. V trimming: 1 base; J trimming: 7 bases; junction bases outside the gene matches: 12. Germline V gene sequence: CDR1 SGHAT, CDR2 FQNNGV. CDR3 length: 18 residues. The CDR3 bases are TGTGCCAGCAGCTTAGTGATTATACCTAGCGGGGGGGCGAATACGCAGTATTTT. Translation: CASSLVIIPSGGANTQYF.

This clone showed up just once. The chain joins TRBV7-8 to TRBJ1-2; 8 bases fit TRBD1. V shed 5 bases and J 4 bases; nucleotides not matched to a gene: 9. Germline V gene lookup returns CDR1 SGHVS and CDR2 FQNEAQ. The length of the CDR3 is 15 residues. The CDR3 here is CASSLTPGGPYGYTF. CDR3 in DNA: TGTGCCAGCAGCCTTACCCCAGGGGGCCCCTATGGCTACACCTTC.

A single count supports this clone. The chain employs TRBV6-1 and TRBJ1-2; TRBD1 aligns across 8 bases. The junction had 5 bases not matched to a gene; V was cut back by 1 base and J by 4 bases. Germline V gene data show CDR1 as MNHNS and CDR2 as SASEGT. The CDR3 extends over 15 amino acids. The CDR3 region has the DNA TGTGCCAGCAGTGAAGGGTGGACAGGGTCCTATGGCTACACCTTC. This encodes CASSEGWTGSYGYTF.

The chain joins TRBV11-2 to TRBJ2-7, with no clear D. The germline CDR1 and CDR2 sequences are SGHAT and FQNNGV. Trimming pared 3 bases from V and 0 bases from J, leaving 9 bases between. This CDR3 contains 14 residues. CDR3 DNA: TGTGCCAGCAGCTTGGGCCGAACCTCCTACGAGCAGTACTTC. Its protein product is CASSLGRTSYEQYF.

The chain links TRBV6-1 to TRBJ2-7; a weak D match, TRBD2 (6 bases). V was shortened by 1 base and J by 6 bases, with 16 bases between the two germline ends. This CDR3 contains 15 residues. Germline V gene data show CDR1 as MNHNS and CDR2 as SASEGT. CDR3 loop: CASSEGTFGSSEQYF. The CDR3 DNA reads TGTGCCAGCAGTGAAGGGACATTCGGGAGCAGCGAGCAGTACTTC.

The genes are TRBV7-8 and TRBJ1-1; no clear D gene. CDR1 SGHVS and CDR2 FQNEAQ come from the germline V gene. The CDR3 contains 14 residues. Trimming left V 5 bases short and J 5 bases short, with 15 bases between. Written as DNA, the CDR3 is TGTGCCAGCAGCCCCCTGAGGGTGGGGACTGAAGCTTTCTTT. It codes for CASSPLRVGTEAFF. Drawing the rest from reference TRBV7-8 and TRBJ1-1, the complete variable domain is GAGVSQSPRYKVAKRGQDVALRCDPISGHVSLFWYQQALGQGPEFLTYFQNEAQLDKSGLPSDRFFAERPEGSVSTLKIQRTQQEDSAVYLCASSPLRVGTEAFFGQGTRLTVV.

The chain recombines TRBV7-8 with TRBJ2-7, with 8 bases lining up with TRBD1. Germline V gene data show CDR1 as SGHVS and CDR2 as FQNEAQ. Trimming took 4 bases from V and 4 from J; bases not matched to a gene: 12. The CDR3 runs to 16 residues. The CDR3 loop is CASSSGQGSTTYEQYF. CDR3 sequence (DNA): TGTGCCAGCAGCTCCGGACAGGGATCAACCACTTACGAGCAGTACTTC.

This clone was recorded once. The chain is built from TRBV4-2 and TRBJ1-5; TRBD1 agrees at 11 bases. The CDR3 runs 17 residues. V lost 0 bases to trimming and J lost 6 bases; unmatched junction nucleotides: 7. The germline V gene encodes CDR1 LGHNA and CDR2 YNFKEQ. This CDR3 reads CASSQDPDRGHSQPQHF. For the CDR3, the DNA is TGTGCCAGCAGCCAAGATCCGGACAGGGGGCATAGTCAGCCCCAGCATTTT.

The CDR3 coding sequence is TGTGCCAGCCTTTCGGGCACTGAAGCTTTCTTT. Translating it yields CASLSGTEAFF. J is TRBJ1-1 and V is TRBV12-3 or TRBV12-4; unclear D gene. Trimming cost V 8 bases and J 4 bases, with 8 bases left between them. This CDR3 is built from 11 residues.

V is TRBV5-8 and J is TRBJ1-5; a weak D match, TRBD1 (6 bases). Trimming took 5 bases from V and 0 from J, leaving 12 bases between them. Germline V lookup: CDR1 SGHTS, CDR2 YDEGEE. The CDR3 has 15 residues. The CDR3, as DNA: TGTGCCAGCAGTGTACAGGGTTATAGCAATCAGCCCCAGCATTTT. It translates to CASSVQGYSNQPQHF.

The CDR3 sequence: CASSKTVGPYGYTF. The CDR3 coding sequence is TGTGCCAGCAGTAAGACGGTGGGCCCTTATGGCTACACCTTC. This rearrangement joins TRBV6-5 to TRBJ1-2; no firm D call. The V gene lost 5 bases and the J gene lost 5 bases, with 15 bases spanning the gap. Per the germline V gene, CDR1 is MNHEY and CDR2 is SVGAGI. The CDR3 has 14 amino acids.

This chain joins TRBV5-4 and TRBJ1-2; 8 positions agree with TRBD1. From germline, CDR1 is SGHNT and CDR2 YYREEE (reference sequence). After removal of 0 bases from V and 9 bases from J, the junction contained 13 bases not matched to a gene. This CDR3 is built from 16 residues. The CDR3 sequence: CASSLGAGGDRGSYTF. CDR3 coding DNA: TGTGCCAGCAGCTTGGGGGCAGGGGGCGACCGAGGAAGCTACACCTTC.

This clone was recorded once. This rearrangement joins TRBV4-3 to TRBJ2-7, with TRBD1 as a possible D gene (6 bases). This CDR3 region has 15 residues. CDR1 is LGHNA, CDR2 YSLEER, per germline. The germline V and J ends were trimmed by 0 bases and 11 bases, with 20 bases remaining between them. The DNA for the CDR3 is TGCGCCAGCAGCCAAGATAGAGACAGGCCAAGTACGAAGTACTTC. Translated, it gives CASSQDRDRPSTKYF.

The chain carries TRBV18 and TRBJ1-6, with D unresolved. V shed 6 bases and J shed 6 bases, with 12 bases lying between them. The CDR3 runs 14 residues. Germline V gene data show CDR1 as KGHSH and CDR2 as LQKENI. The CDR3 bases are TGTGCCAGCTCTTTTCAAGAGGCTAATTCACCCCTCCACTTT. Its protein is CASSFQEANSPLHF. The whole variable domain, remainder taken from reference TRBV18 and TRBJ1-6, is NAGVMQNPRHLVRRRGQEARLRCSPMKGHSHVYWYRQLPEEGLKFMVYLQKENIIDESGMPKERFSAEFPKEGPSILRIQQVVRGDSAAYFCASSFQEANSPLHFGNGTRLTVT.

The chain links TRBV18 to TRBJ1-6; maybe TRBD1 (5 bases). Germline CDR1 reads KGHSH; CDR2 reads LQKENI. V shed 4 bases and J shed 7 bases, with 14 bases lying between them. The CDR3 runs to 15 residues. CDR3 in DNA: TGTGCCAGCTCACTGGGTGGGGGGACCAATTCACCCCTCCACTTT. Protein sequence: CASSLGGGTNSPLHF.

J is TRBJ1-1 and V is TRBV30; tentatively, D is TRBD1 (5 bases). Looked up from germline, CDR1 is GTSNPN and CDR2 is SVGIG (reference sequence). This CDR3 has 13 amino acids. Trimming left V 3 bases short and J 7 bases short, with 15 bases between. CDR3 DNA: TGTGCCTGGAGGCCGGGGGGGTGGGGTGAAGCTTTCTTT. This gives the protein CAWRPGGWGEAFF. Complete variable domain (other parts from reference TRBV30 and TRBJ1-1): SQTIHQWPATLVQPVGSPLSLECTVEGTSNPNLYWYRQAAGRGLQLLFYSVGIGQISSEVPQNLSASRPQDRQFILSSKKLLLSDSGFYLCAWRPGGWGEAFFGQGTRLTVV.

This chain uses TRBV7-2 with TRBJ2-3; 11 bases match TRBD2. This CDR3 is built from 16 residues. V lost 4 bases to trimming and J lost 3 bases; unmatched junction nucleotides: 6. Germline-derived CDR1 and CDR2 are SGHTA and FQGNSA. The CDR3 loop reads CASSSSGTSGTDTQYF. CDR3 nucleotides: TGTGCCAGCAGCTCCTCCGGGACTAGCGGTACAGATACGCAGTATTTT.

This chain links TRBV30 with TRBJ1-1; D not resolved. The CDR3 is 12 amino acids. The germline V gene encodes CDR1 GTSNPN and CDR2 SVGIG (reference sequence). Trimming took off 3 bases at V and 5 bases at J, with 10 bases between the two ends. CDR3 DNA sequence: TGTGCCTGGAGGTTGAGTGGTACTGAAGCTTTCTTT. It is translated as CAWRLSGTEAFF. The whole variable domain, filled in from reference TRBV30 and TRBJ1-1, reads SQTIHQWPATLVQPVGSPLSLECTVEGTSNPNLYWYRQAAGRGLQLLFYSVGIGQISSEVPQNLSASRPQDRQFILSSKKLLLSDSGFYLCAWRLSGTEAFFGQGTRLTVV.

This chain connects TRBV3-1 (or the pseudogene TRBV3-2) to TRBJ1-3; a possible D gene is TRBD1 (6 bases). Germline CDR1 and CDR2: LGHDT and YNNKEL (reference sequence). The CDR3 spans 16 residues. V lost 0 bases and J 8 bases, leaving 17 bases between the germline ends. DNA for the CDR3: TGTGCCAGCAGCCAAGAACAGGGATTGGGGAGGGACACCATATATTTT. It codes for CASSQEQGLGRDTIYF.

This chain uses TRBV27 with TRBJ2-3; 8 bases match TRBD1. Germline V gene sequence: CDR1 MNHEY, CDR2 SMNVEV (reference sequence). The CDR3 consists of 16 residues. The V segment lost 2 bases and the J segment 5 bases; nucleotides outside the gene matches: 9. CDR3 amino acids: CASSLIAGQGLDTQYF. The DNA for the CDR3 is TGTGCCAGCAGTTTAATAGCCGGACAGGGACTAGATACGCAGTATTTT.